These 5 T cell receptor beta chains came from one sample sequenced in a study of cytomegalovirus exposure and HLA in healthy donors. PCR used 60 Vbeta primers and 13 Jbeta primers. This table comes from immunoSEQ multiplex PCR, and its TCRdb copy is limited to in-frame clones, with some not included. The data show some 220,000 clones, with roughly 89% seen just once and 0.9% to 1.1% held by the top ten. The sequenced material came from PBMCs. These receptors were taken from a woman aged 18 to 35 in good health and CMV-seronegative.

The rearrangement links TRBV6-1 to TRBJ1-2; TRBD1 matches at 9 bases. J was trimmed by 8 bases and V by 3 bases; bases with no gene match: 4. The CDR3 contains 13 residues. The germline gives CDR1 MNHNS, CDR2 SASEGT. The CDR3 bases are TGTGCCAGCAGTGATGGACAGGGGAGAGGCTACACCTTC. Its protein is CASSDGQGRGYTF.

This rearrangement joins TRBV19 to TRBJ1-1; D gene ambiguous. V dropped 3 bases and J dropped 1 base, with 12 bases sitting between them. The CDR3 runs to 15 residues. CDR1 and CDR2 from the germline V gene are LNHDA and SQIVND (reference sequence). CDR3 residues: CASSMYQSGNTEAFF. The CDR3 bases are TGTGCCAGTAGTATGTATCAATCCGGGAACACTGAAGCTTTCTTT.

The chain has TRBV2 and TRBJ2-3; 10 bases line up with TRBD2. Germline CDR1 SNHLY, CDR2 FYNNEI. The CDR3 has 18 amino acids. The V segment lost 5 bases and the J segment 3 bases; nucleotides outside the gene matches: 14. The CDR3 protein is CASSTKREGTKTTDTQYF. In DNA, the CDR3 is TGTGCCAGCAGTACAAAGCGGGAGGGGACTAAGACGACAGATACGCAGTATTTT.

The CDR3 spells CASAPRGTNTEAFF. CDR3 in DNA: TGTGCCAGTGCGCCGAGGGGGACGAACACTGAAGCTTTCTTT. The V and J genes are TRBV19 and TRBJ1-1; TRBD1 is a possible D gene (6 bases). This CDR3 is 14 amino acids long. V was pared by 8 bases and J by 1 base, with 14 bases between. Germline loops: CDR1 LNHDA, CDR2 SQIVND (reference sequence).

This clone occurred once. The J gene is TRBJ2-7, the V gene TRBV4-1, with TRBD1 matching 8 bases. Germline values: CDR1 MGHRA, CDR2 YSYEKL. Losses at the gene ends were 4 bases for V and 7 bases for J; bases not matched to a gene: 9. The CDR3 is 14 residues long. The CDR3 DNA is TGCGCCAGCAGCCTCCGACAGGGGCTTGGGGAGCAGTACTTC. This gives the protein CASSLRQGLGEQYF.